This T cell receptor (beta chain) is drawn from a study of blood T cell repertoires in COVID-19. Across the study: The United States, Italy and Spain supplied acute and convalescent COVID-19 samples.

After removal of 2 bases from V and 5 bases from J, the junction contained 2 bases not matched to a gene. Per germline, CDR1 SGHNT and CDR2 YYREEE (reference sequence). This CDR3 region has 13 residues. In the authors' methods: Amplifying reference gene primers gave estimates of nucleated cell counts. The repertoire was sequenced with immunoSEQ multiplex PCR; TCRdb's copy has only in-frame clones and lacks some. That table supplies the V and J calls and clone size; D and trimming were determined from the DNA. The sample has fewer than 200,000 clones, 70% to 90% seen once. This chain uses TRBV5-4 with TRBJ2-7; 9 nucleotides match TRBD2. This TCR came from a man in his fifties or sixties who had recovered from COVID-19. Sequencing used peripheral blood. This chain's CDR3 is CASSLGGGDEQYF. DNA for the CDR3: TGTGCCAGCAGCTTAGGCGGGGGGGACGAGCAGTACTTC.